The clone carrying this T cell receptor beta chain was found many times. The data belong to a study of patients and donors after allogeneic stem cell transplantation. TCRdb passed the RT-PCR reads through MiXCR, listing each CDR3 protein once. This table holds approximately 430,000 distinct CDR3 sequences, around 16% found once. The CDR3 extends over 14 amino acids. Germline V gene lookup returns CDR1 MDHEN and CDR2 SYDVKM. Trimming took 7 bases from V and 3 from J, leaving 16 bases between them. This receptor was taken from a human donor who was either an allogeneic HSCT recipient or a stem cell or donor lymphocyte infusion donor (not recorded which). It is not recorded whose cells these are; they may come from a transplant donor. The genes are TRBV28 and TRBJ2-7; D is undetermined. Source material: blood, either unsorted or a sorted T cell fraction (not recorded which). The CDR3 DNA reads TGTGCCAGCACGTGGGGTTCAGAGTTCTACGAGCAGTACTTC. As protein: CASTWGSEFYEQYF.